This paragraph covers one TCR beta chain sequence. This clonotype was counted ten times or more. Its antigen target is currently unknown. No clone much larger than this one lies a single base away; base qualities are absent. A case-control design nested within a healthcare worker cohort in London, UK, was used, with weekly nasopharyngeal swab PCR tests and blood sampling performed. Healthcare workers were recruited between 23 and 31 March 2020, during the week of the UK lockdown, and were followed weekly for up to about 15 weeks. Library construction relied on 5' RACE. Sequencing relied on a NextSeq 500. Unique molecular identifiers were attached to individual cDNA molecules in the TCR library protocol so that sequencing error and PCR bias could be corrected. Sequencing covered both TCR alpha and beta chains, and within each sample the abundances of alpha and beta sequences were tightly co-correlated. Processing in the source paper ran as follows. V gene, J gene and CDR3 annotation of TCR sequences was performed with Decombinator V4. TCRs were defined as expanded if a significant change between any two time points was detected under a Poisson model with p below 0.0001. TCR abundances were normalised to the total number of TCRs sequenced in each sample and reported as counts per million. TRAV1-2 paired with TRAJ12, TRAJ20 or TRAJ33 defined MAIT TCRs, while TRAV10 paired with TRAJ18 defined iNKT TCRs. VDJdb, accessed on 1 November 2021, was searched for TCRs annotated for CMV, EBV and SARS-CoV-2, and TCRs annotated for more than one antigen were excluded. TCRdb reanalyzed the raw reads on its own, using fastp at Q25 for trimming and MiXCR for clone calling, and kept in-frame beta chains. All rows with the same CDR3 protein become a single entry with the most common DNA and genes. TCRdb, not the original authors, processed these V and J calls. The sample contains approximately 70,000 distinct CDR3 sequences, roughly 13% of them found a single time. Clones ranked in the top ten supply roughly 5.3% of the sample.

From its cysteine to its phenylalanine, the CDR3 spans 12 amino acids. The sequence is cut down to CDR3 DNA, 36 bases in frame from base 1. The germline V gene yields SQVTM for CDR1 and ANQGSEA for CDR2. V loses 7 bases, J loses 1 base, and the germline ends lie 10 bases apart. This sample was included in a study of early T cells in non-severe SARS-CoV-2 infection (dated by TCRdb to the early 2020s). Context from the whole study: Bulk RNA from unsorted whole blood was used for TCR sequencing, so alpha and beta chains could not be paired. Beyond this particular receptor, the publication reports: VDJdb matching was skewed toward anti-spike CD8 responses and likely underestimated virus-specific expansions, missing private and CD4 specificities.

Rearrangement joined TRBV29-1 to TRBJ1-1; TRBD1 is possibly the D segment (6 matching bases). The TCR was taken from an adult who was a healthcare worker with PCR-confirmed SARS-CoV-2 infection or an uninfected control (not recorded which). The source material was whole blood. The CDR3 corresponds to CSADRSNTEAFF. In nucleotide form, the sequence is TGCAGCGCTGACAGGTCGAACACTGAAGCTTTCTTT.